A selection of T cell receptor beta chains follows, all from one sample in a study of memory CD4+ T cells and cytomegalovirus serostatus. Sequencing was performed with immunoSEQ multiplex PCR; in TCRdb, only in-frame clones are kept and a portion is missing. The table includes 50,000 or so clones, over 65% detected once. The sample was memory CD4+ T cells from blood. The receptors were sampled from an adult in good health and CMV-seronegative. CDR3s include the opening cysteine and the closing phenylalanine or tryptophan. The D gene is left open where the match is weak. Clone size is given for some rows only: seen once, a few or many times, or a class if the clone is expanded.

TRBV6-6	TRBJ2-7	.	.	TGTGCCAGCAGCTATGCTGGAGGCAGGGCCTACGAGCAGTACTTC	CASSYAGGRAYEQYF
TRBV6-1	TRBJ2-2	.	.	TGTGCCAGCAGTGGAGCTAGTGGCACCGCGAACACCGGGGAGCTGTTTTTT	CASSGASGTANTGELFF
TRBV19	TRBJ2-3	.	.	TGTGCCAGTAGTATATACGCAGGGGGGAACACAGATACGCAGTATTTT	CASSIYAGGNTDTQYF
TRBV2	TRBJ2-5	.	.	TGTGCCAGCAATATGGGCGGGGCACAAGAGACCCAGTACTTC	CASNMGGAQETQYF
TRBV7-2	TRBJ2-1	.	.	TGTGCCAGCAGCTTAGCGACGGACAATGAGCAGTTCTTC	CASSLATDNEQFF
TRBV5-4	TRBJ2-5	.	.	TGTGCCAGCGGACTTTTCGGTAGGCCCCAGTACTTC	CASGLFGRPQYF
TRBV29-1	TRBJ1-6	.	.	TGCAGCGTGGCGGGCGACAGAAATTCACCCCTCCACTTT	CSVAGDRNSPLHF
TRBV5-1	TRBJ1-2	.	.	TGCGCCAGCAGCCTGGACCTGGGGGAGGGCGGTGGCTACACCTTC	CASSLDLGEGGGYTF
TRBV2	TRBJ2-5	.	.	TGTGCCAGCAGTGAAGCTAGAGAGACCCAGTACTTC	CASSEARETQYF
TRBV2	TRBJ2-5	TRBD2	.	TGTGCCAGCAGTGATAGCGGGGCGGCGACCCAGTACTTC	CASSDSGAATQYF
TRBV5-1	TRBJ1-1	TRBD1	.	TGCGCCAGCAGCTTGGAACTTCAGGGGGCGCTACGCGGTTTCTTT	CASSLELQGALRGFF
TRBV7-8	TRBJ2-7	TRBD2	.	TGTGCCAGCAGCCCGGGGGGAGCAGGGTGGTCCTACGAGCAGTACTTC	CASSPGGAGWSYEQYF
TRBV6-1	TRBJ2-1	.	.	TGTGCCAGCAGTGAACAAGGGTTCGATGAGCAGTTCTTC	CASSEQGFDEQFF
TRBV7-2	TRBJ2-1	TRBD1	.	TGTGCCAGCAGCCGGGACAGGGGGTTCGATGAGCAGTTCTTC	CASSRDRGFDEQFF
TRBV7-8	TRBJ2-1	TRBD2	.	TGTGCCAGCAGCTACCGACTAGCGGGGGGTGGTAATGAGCAGTTCTTC	CASSYRLAGGGNEQFF
TRBV6-1	TRBJ1-2	.	.	TGTGCCATCAGTGAAGTCCGAAGAGGGGGAGATTATGGCTACACCTTC	CAISEVRRGGDYGYTF
TRBV28	TRBJ1-5	.	few	TGTGCCAGCAGTCCCCGGTTTAGCAATCAGCCCCAGCATTTT	CASSPRFSNQPQHF
TRBV12-5	TRBJ2-3	.	.	TGTGCTAGCTCCTGGGACGGGGGAGCAGATACGCAGTATTTT	CASSWDGGADTQYF
TRBV10-3	TRBJ1-4	TRBD1	.	TGTGCCATCTCTCGGACAGGGAGTGGGGAAAAACTGTTTTTT	CAISRTGSGEKLFF
TRBV5-1	TRBJ2-7	.	few	TGCGCCAGCAGCCGCGGGCAGGGGTGGTCAGACGAGCAGTACTTC	CASSRGQGWSDEQYF
TRBV5-1	TRBJ1-2	TRBD1	.	TGCGCCAGCAGCAACATGCCCGACCCAGGGGGCCGGCGTGGCTACACCTTC	CASSNMPDPGGRRGYTF
TRBV27	TRBJ2-2	.	.	TGTGCCACCAAGGAGGGCGCGGAGGTCGGGGAGCTGTTTTTT	CATKEGAEVGELFF
TRBV5-1	TRBJ2-1	TRBD2	.	TGCGCCAGCAGCTTAGCGGGGGGGCGTTGGGAGCAGTTCTTC	CASSLAGGRWEQFF
TRBV6-1	TRBJ2-4	.	.	TGTGCCAGCAGCGACGGACACATTCAGTACTTC	CASSDGHIQYF
TRBV2	TRBJ1-5	.	.	TGTGCCAGCAACACCGCAGGGAACAATCAGCCCCAGCATTTT	CASNTAGNNQPQHF
TRBV10-3	TRBJ1-6	TRBD1	.	TGTGCCATCAGTTTACAGGGGATGGACAATTCACCCCTCCACTTT	CAISLQGMDNSPLHF
TRBV5-5	TRBJ1-6	TRBD1	.	TGTGCCAGCAGCTTGGTCTCACAGGGGGTGCGAGATTCACCCCTCCACTTT	CASSLVSQGVRDSPLHF
TRBV6-1	TRBJ2-7	TRBD1	.	TGTGCCAGCAGTGAAACAGGGGGCGCAAAGAACGAGCAGTACTTC	CASSETGGAKNEQYF
TRBV5-1	TRBJ1-1	.	once	TGCGCCAGCAGCTTGGTCTCCCCGGTGAACACTGAAGCTTTCTTT	CASSLVSPVNTEAFF
TRBV6-1	TRBJ1-1	.	.	TGTGCCAGCAGTGAAACGAAGGGCCTCGGAAGTGAAGCTTTCTTT	CASSETKGLGSEAFF
TRBV27	TRBJ1-5	TRBD1	.	TGTGCCACCGCAGACAGGGGCGGTCAGCCCCAGCATTTT	CATADRGGQPQHF
TRBV10-3	TRBJ2-3	TRBD2	.	TGTGCCATCAGCGAAGGTTTACTAGCGGGGGGGCAAGATACGCAGTATTTT	CAISEGLLAGGQDTQYF
TRBV18	TRBJ2-3	.	few	TGTGCCAGCTCACCACCCAAAGGTTGGCCAGATACGCAGTATTTT	CASSPPKGWPDTQYF
TRBV28	TRBJ2-2	.	.	TGTGCGGTGATGGGGGCGAACACCGGGGAGCTGTTTTTT	CAVMGANTGELFF
TRBV7-8	TRBJ1-1	.	.	TGTGCCAGCAGCTTAGTAGTCTCCCCTGAAGCTTTCTTT	CASSLVVSPEAFF
TRBV19	TRBJ1-1	TRBD1	.	TGTGCCAGTAGGACAGGGGGGCGAGAAACTGAAGCTTTCTTT	CASRTGGRETEAFF
TRBV6-1	TRBJ2-7	.	.	TGTGCCAGCAGCCAGGAGAAGACCTACGAGCAGTACTTC	CASSQEKTYEQYF
TRBV6-1	TRBJ1-1	.	.	TGTGCCAGCAGTAAGGGGTTGGAAGCTTTCTTT	CASSKGLEAFF
TRBV28	TRBJ1-5	TRBD1	.	TGTGCCAGCTCCGTACAGGGGTCTGATCAGCCCCAGCATTTT	CASSVQGSDQPQHF
TRBV7-2	TRBJ1-6	.	once	TGTGCCAGCAGCTTAGGACCGTATAATTCACCCCTCCACTTT	CASSLGPYNSPLHF
TRBV10-3	TRBJ1-2	.	once	TGTGCCATCAGTGACCATAACAGGGACGCTAACTATGGCTACACCTTC	CAISDHNRDANYGYTF
TRBV7-2	TRBJ2-2	.	.	TGTGCCAGCAGCTTCGGCCAGGGTGTAACCGGGGAGCTGTTTTTT	CASSFGQGVTGELFF